These 3 T cell receptor beta chains were sequenced from one sample in a study of blood T cell repertoires in COVID-19. Assay: immunoSEQ multiplex PCR; the TCRdb copy retains only in-frame clones and omits some. The data contain approximately 440,000 clones, 87% of them singletons. The sequenced sample was PBMCs or T cells enriched from blood (not recorded which). The receptor set was obtained from a woman between 18 and 29 years old who had recovered from COVID-19.

The chain couples TRBV6-5 to TRBJ2-7; 7 bases line up with TRBD2. V shed 4 bases, J shed 6 bases, and the junction held 9 bases outside the gene matches. This CDR3 is 14 amino acids long. The germline gives CDR1 MNHEY, CDR2 SVGAGI. The CDR3 loop is CASSSFRDYREQYF. Here the CDR3 DNA reads TGTGCCAGCAGTTCGTTCCGGGACTATCGCGAGCAGTACTTC.

The genes are TRBV4-1 and TRBJ1-1, with a weak D call TRBD1 (6 bases). Trimming stripped 0 bases from V and 5 bases from J, with 7 bases between. The CDR3 is made up of 13 amino acids. Germline CDR1 reads MGHRA; CDR2 reads YSYEKL. CDR3 region: CASSQDGQTEAFF. Written as DNA, the CDR3 is TGCGCCAGCAGCCAAGATGGACAGACTGAAGCTTTCTTT.

The chain's CDR3 is CASSQNRGRTGELFF. The CDR3 region has the DNA TGTGCCAGCAGCCAAAACAGGGGGCGTACCGGGGAGCTGTTTTTT. The chain joins TRBV11-2 to TRBJ2-2; 9 bases align to TRBD1. Germline CDR1 reads SGHAT; CDR2 reads FQNNGV. Trimming cost V 5 bases and J 5 bases; bases outside gene matches: 6. The CDR3 loop spans 15 amino acids.